A single sample is the source of the 15 T cell receptor beta chains below, sequenced in a study of shared T cell receptors in the human thymus. The repertoire was sequenced with immunoSEQ multiplex PCR; TCRdb's copy has only in-frame clones and lacks some. The table lists some 640,000 clones, more than 75% of them singletons, with 0.0094% in the top ten. The sample was also reused in another study, on human thymus T cells.

Input material: thymocytes. The receptors were sampled from a boy under three years old with a congenital heart defect.

This rearrangement joins TRBV28 to TRBJ2-7, with 9 bases lining up with TRBD2. The germline V gene encodes CDR1 MDHEN and CDR2 SYDVKM. The junction had 9 bases not matched to a gene; V was cut back by 3 bases and J by 3 bases. The CDR3 runs to 16 residues. The CDR3 spells CASSFPGLAGYYEQYF. In DNA, the CDR3 is TGTGCCAGCAGTTTCCCGGGACTAGCAGGATACTACGAGCAGTACTTC.

The V call is TRBV4-1, the J call TRBJ2-7; TRBD2 aligns across 8 bases. Looked up from germline, CDR1 is MGHRA and CDR2 is YSYEKL. The V gene end was trimmed by 0 bases and the J gene end by 6 bases; junction bases not matched to a gene: 13. CDR3 length: 17 residues. CDR3 in amino acids: CASSQEGDKREYREQYF. The CDR3 nucleotides read TGCGCCAGCAGCCAAGAAGGGGATAAGCGGGAGTATCGCGAGCAGTACTTC.

The V gene is TRBV27, the J gene TRBJ2-2; 12 bases map to TRBD1. Germline V gene lookup returns CDR1 MNHEY and CDR2 SMNVEV (reference sequence). The CDR3 totals 18 residues. V shed 4 bases and J 2 bases; nucleotides not matched to a gene: 8. The CDR3 region has the DNA TGTGCCAGCAGTTCGCTCCCCGGGACAGGGGGCAACACCGGGGAGCTGTTTTTT. Its protein is CASSSLPGTGGNTGELFF.

The chain carries TRBV5-8 and TRBJ1-5; D call uncertain. CDR3 length equals 12 residues. Germline CDR1 and CDR2: SGHTS and YDEGEE. Trimming removed 3 bases from V and 3 bases from J, with 4 bases in between. CDR3 region: CASSYINQPQHF. In nucleotides, the CDR3 is TGTGCCAGCAGCTATATCAATCAGCCCCAGCATTTT.

The chain links TRBV7-9 to TRBJ2-7, with a tentative D call TRBD2 (5 bases). CDR1 is SEHNR and CDR2 is FQNEAQ in the germline V gene (reference sequence). This CDR3 comprises 13 residues. V lost 6 bases and J lost 2, with 11 bases in between. The CDR3 reads CASSRTGTYEQYF. CDR3 coding DNA: TGTGCCAGCAGTCGTACGGGAACCTACGAGCAGTACTTC.

The sample holds a few counts of this clone. This rearrangement joins TRBV5-6 to TRBJ1-4; D gene ambiguous. V was cut by 2 bases and J by 6 bases, with 14 bases left in between. Germline CDR1 and CDR2: SGHDT and YYEEEE. The CDR3 consists of 15 residues. CDR3 sequence reads: CASSFSGAGYEKLFF. DNA for the CDR3: TGTGCCAGCAGCTTCTCTGGAGCGGGGTATGAAAAACTGTTTTTT. Based on the CDR3 plus reference TRBV5-6 and TRBJ1-4, the full variable domain is DAGVTQSPTHLIKTRGQQVTLRCSPKSGHDTVSWYQQALGQGPQFIFQYYEEEERQRGNFPDRFSGHQFPNYSSELNVNALLLGDSALYLCASSFSGAGYEKLFFGSGTQLSVL.

The chain is built from TRBV12-5 and TRBJ2-2, with D perhaps matching TRBD2 (6 bases). Germline CDR1 and CDR2: LGHNT and FRNRAP. The CDR3 is 14 residues long. The germline V and J ends were trimmed by 3 bases and 3 bases, with 8 bases remaining between them. Here the CDR3 reads CASGFPGDTGELFF. The CDR3 DNA follows: TGTGCTAGTGGTTTTCCGGGAGACACCGGGGAGCTGTTTTTT.

The rearrangement uses TRBV5-1 and TRBJ2-3, with D perhaps TRBD2 (6 bases). Looked up from germline, CDR1 is SGHRS and CDR2 is YFSETQ. This CDR3 is 19 amino acids long. V was shortened by 3 bases and J by 0 bases, with 23 bases between the two germline ends. CDR3 DNA sequence: TGCGCCAGCAGCTCTATCCCGGGGGTGACACCGCCAAGCACAGATACGCAGTATTTT. This gives the protein CASSSIPGVTPPSTDTQYF. Filled out from reference TRBV5-1 and TRBJ2-3, the complete variable domain reads KAGVTQTPRYLIKTRGQQVTLSCSPISGHRSVSWYQQTPGQGLQFLFEYFSETQRNKGNFPGRFSGRQFSNSRSEMNVSTLELGDSALYLCASSSIPGVTPPSTDTQYFGPGTRLTVL.

The rearrangement links TRBV6-1 to TRBJ2-7, with 9 positions matching TRBD1. Unmatched junction bases numbered 8, after V lost 7 bases and J lost 4 bases. From germline, CDR1 is MNHNS and CDR2 SASEGT. This CDR3 has 14 residues. The CDR3 sequence is CASNPGQGRYEQYF. CDR3 DNA: TGTGCCAGCAACCCGGGACAGGGAAGATACGAGCAGTACTTC.

This sequence joins TRBV15 and TRBJ1-3; D may be TRBD1 (5 bases). This CDR3 has 12 residues. Germline V lookup: CDR1 LNHNV, CDR2 YYDKDF (reference sequence). V was cut by 7 bases and J by 1 base, with 5 bases left in between. CDR3 DNA: TGTGCCACCAAGGGGTCTGGAAACACCATATATTTT. Translated, it gives CATKGSGNTIYF.

In DNA form, the CDR3 reads TGTGCCAGCAGCTTAGAACCAGGCGCCAGATGGGAGCAGTTCTTC. This sequence encodes CASSLEPGARWEQFF. The chain employs TRBV7-2 and TRBJ2-1; D gene unclear. Germline CDR1 is SGHTA and CDR2 is FQGNSA. The CDR3 sequence is 15 residues long. V was shortened by 1 base and J by 10 bases, with 17 bases between the two germline ends.

The V call is TRBV6-5, the J call TRBJ2-3; D is unclear. The CDR3 totals 13 residues. Germline V gene data show CDR1 as MNHEY and CDR2 as SVGAGI. V was trimmed by 10 bases and J by 6 bases, leaving 17 bases between them. This chain's CDR3 is CANLHTAPDTQYF. The CDR3 DNA sequence: TGTGCCAACCTTCATACTGCCCCGGATACGCAGTATTTT.

The count of this clone is one. J is TRBJ2-3 and V is TRBV30; tentatively, D is TRBD2 (5 bases). Germline-derived CDR1 and CDR2 are GTSNPN and SVGIG (reference sequence). The CDR3 loop spans 13 amino acids. The CDR3, as DNA: TGTGGACTGGCGGGTGCTAGCACAGATACGCAGTATTTT. This sequence encodes CGLAGASTDTQYF.

V and J are TRBV15 and TRBJ1-2; no reliable D call. This CDR3 spans 17 amino acids. V lost 4 bases to trimming and J lost 7 bases, with 25 bases between them. Per the germline V gene, CDR1 is LNHNV and CDR2 is YYDKDF (reference sequence). CDR3 loop: CATSNPFGPLLEGGYTF. CDR3 nucleotides: TGTGCCACCAGCAATCCCTTTGGGCCGCTTTTGGAGGGTGGCTACACCTTC.

J is TRBJ1-2 and V is TRBV15; no firm D call. Trimming stripped 4 bases from V and 3 bases from J, with 15 bases between. CDR1 is LNHNV, CDR2 YYDKDF, per germline (reference sequence). The CDR3 spans 15 residues. CDR3 sequence reads: CATSTRTPPDYGYTF. The CDR3 nucleotides read TGTGCCACCAGCACCCGGACTCCACCGGACTATGGCTACACCTTC.